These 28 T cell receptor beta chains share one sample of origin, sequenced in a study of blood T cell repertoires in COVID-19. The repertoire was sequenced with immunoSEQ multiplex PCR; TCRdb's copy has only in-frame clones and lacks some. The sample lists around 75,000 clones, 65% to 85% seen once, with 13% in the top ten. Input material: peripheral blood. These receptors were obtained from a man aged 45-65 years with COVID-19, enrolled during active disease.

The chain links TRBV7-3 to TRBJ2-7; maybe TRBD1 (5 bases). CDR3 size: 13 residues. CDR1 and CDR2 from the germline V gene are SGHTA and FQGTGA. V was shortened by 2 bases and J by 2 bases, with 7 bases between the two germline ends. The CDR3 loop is CASSLGATYEQYF. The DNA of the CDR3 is TGTGCCAGCAGCTTAGGGGCCACCTACGAGCAGTACTTC.

CDR3 nucleotides: TGTGCCAGCGGGTCCACGGGTAGCGGGACCTACAATGAGCAGTTCTTC. As protein: CASGSTGSGTYNEQFF. The V call is TRBV7-3, the J call TRBJ2-1; 8 nucleotides align to TRBD2. This CDR3 is built from 16 residues. J gave up 2 bases and V 8 bases, and 11 bases lay outside the gene matches. Per germline, CDR1 SGHTA and CDR2 FQGTGA.

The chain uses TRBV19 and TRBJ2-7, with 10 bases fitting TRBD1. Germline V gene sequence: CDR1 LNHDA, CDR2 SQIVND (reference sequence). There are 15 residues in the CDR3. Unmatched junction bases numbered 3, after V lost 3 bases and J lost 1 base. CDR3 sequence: CASSIAGQGSYEQYF. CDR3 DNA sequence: TGTGCCAGTAGTATCGCGGGACAGGGGTCCTACGAGCAGTACTTC. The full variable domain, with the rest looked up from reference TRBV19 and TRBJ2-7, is DGGITQSPKYLFRKEGQNVTLSCEQNLNHDAMYWYRQDPGQGLRLIYYSQIVNDFQKGDIAEGYSVSREKKESFPLTVTSAQKNPTAFYLCASSIAGQGSYEQYFGPGTRLTVT.

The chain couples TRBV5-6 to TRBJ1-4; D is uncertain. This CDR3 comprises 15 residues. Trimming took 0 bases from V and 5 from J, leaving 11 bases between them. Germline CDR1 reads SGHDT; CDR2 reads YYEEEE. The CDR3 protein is CASSLDRRPNEKLFF. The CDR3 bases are TGTGCCAGCAGCTTGGACAGACGCCCAAATGAAAAACTGTTTTTT.

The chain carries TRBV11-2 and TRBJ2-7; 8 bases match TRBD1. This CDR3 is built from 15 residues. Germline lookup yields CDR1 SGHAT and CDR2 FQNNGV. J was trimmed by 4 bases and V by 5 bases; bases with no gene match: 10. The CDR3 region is CASSLPQGAMYEQYF. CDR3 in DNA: TGTGCCAGCAGCCTCCCCCAGGGGGCTATGTACGAGCAGTACTTC.

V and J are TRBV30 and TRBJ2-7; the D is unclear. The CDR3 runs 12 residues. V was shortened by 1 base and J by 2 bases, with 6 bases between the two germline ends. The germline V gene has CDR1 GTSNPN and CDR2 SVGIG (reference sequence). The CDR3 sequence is CAWSGTPYEQYF. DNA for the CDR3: TGTGCCTGGAGTGGTACACCCTACGAGCAGTACTTC. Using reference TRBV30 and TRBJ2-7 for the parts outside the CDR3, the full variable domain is SQTIHQWPATLVQPVGSPLSLECTVEGTSNPNLYWYRQAAGRGLQLLFYSVGIGQISSEVPQNLSASRPQDRQFILSSKKLLLSDSGFYLCAWSGTPYEQYFGPGTRLTVT.

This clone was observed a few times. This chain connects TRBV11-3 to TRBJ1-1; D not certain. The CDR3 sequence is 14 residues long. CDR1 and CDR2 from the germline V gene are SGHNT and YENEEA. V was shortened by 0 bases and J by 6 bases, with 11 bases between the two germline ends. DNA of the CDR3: TGTGCCAGCAGCTTAGATCGGGATGGGTCTGAAGCTTTCTTT. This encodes CASSLDRDGSEAFF.

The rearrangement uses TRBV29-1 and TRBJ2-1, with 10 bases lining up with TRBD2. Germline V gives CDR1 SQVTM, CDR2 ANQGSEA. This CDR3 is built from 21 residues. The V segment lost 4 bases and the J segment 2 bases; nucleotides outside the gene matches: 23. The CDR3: CSVAGAPPVGSGRRTYNEQFF. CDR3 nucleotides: TGCAGCGTTGCAGGAGCCCCACCTGTCGGTAGCGGGAGGAGGACCTACAATGAGCAGTTCTTC.

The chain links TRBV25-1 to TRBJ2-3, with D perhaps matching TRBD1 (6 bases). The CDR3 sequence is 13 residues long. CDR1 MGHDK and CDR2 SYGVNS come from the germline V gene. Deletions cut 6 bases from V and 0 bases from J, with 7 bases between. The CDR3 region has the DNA TGTGCCAGCAGGGACAGCAGCACAGATACGCAGTATTTT. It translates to CASRDSSTDTQYF.

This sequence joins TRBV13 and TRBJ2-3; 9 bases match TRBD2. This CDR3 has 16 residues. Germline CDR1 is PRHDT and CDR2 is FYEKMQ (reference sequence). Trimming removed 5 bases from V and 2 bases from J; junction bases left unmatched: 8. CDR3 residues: CASSTQGLALTDTQYF. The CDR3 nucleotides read TGTGCCAGCAGCACCCAAGGACTAGCGCTCACAGATACGCAGTATTTT.

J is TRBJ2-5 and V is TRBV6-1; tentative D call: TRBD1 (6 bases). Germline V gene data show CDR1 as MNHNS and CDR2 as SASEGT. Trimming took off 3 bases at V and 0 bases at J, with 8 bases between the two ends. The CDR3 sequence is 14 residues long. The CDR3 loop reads CASSDTGYQETQYF. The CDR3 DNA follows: TGTGCCAGCAGTGATACAGGGTACCAAGAGACCCAGTACTTC.

The CDR3 DNA sequence: TGTGCCAGCAGTGACAGGGGCCTTTACAACGGGGAGCTGTTTTTT. Encoded protein: CASSDRGLYNGELFF. The chain recombines TRBV6-1 with TRBJ2-2; D perhaps matches TRBD1 (6 bases). CDR1 MNHNS and CDR2 SASEGT come from the germline V gene. Trimming removed 3 bases at V and 7 bases at J, with 15 bases between. The CDR3 runs 15 residues.

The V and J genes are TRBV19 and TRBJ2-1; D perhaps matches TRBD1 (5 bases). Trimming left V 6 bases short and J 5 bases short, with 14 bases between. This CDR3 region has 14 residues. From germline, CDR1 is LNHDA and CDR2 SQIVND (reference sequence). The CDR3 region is CASSAGYRDNEQFF. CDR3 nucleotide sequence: TGTGCCAGTAGCGCAGGGTACCGGGACAATGAGCAGTTCTTC.

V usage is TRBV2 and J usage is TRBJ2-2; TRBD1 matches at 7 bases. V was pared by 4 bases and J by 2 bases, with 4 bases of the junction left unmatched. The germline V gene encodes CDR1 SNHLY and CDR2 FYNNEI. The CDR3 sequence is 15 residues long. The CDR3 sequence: CASSVGQYNTGELFF. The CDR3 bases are TGTGCCAGCAGTGTGGGACAGTATAACACCGGGGAGCTGTTTTTT.

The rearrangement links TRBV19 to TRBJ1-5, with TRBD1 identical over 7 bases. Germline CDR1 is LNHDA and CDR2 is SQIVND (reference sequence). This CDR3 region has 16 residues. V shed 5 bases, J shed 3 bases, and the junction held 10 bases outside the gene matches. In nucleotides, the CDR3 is TGTGCCAGTAGTCCCTTAAATGGACAGGTCAATCAGCCCCAGCATTTT. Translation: CASSPLNGQVNQPQHF.

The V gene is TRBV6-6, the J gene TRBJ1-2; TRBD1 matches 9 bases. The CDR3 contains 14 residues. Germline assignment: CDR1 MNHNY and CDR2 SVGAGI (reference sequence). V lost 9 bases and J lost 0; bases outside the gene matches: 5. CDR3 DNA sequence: TGTGCCAGTAACACAGGGGGCCCTAACTATGGCTACACCTTC. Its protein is CASNTGGPNYGYTF.

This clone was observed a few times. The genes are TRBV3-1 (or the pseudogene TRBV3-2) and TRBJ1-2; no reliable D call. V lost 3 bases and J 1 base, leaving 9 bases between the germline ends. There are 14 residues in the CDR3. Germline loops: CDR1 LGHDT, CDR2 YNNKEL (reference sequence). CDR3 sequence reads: CASSHLDINYGYTF. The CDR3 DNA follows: TGTGCCAGCAGCCACCTCGACATTAACTATGGCTACACCTTC.

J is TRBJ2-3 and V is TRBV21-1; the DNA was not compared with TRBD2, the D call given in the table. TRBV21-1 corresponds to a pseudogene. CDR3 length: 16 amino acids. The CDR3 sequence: CASSTSYLPSTDTQYF. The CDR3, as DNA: TGTGCCAGCAGCACCTCCTACCTCCCCAGCACAGATACGCAGTATTTT.

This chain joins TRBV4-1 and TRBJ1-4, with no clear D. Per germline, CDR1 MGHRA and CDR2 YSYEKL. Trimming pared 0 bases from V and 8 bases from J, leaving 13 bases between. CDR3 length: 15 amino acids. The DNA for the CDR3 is TGCGCCAGCAGCCAAGAATCGGGGAAGGGCGAAAAACTGTTTTTT. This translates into CASSQESGKGEKLFF.

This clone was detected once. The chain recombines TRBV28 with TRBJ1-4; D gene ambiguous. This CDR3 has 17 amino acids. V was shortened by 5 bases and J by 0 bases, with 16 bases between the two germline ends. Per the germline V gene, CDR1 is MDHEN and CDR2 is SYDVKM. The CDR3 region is CASSQPVGPTTNEKLFF. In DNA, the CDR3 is TGTGCCAGCAGTCAGCCGGTGGGCCCCACAACTAATGAAAAACTGTTTTTT.

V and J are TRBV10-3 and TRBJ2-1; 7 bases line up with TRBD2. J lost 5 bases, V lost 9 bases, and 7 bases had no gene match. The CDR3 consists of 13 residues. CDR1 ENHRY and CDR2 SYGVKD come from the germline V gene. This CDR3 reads CAMSGTTHNEQFF. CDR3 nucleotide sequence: TGTGCCATGTCCGGGACTACCCACAATGAGCAGTTCTTC.

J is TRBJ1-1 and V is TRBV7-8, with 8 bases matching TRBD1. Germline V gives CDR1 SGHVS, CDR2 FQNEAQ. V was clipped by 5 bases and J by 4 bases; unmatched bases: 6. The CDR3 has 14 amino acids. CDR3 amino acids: CASSRGQGVTEAFF. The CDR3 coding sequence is TGTGCCAGCAGCCGAGGACAGGGAGTCACTGAAGCTTTCTTT.

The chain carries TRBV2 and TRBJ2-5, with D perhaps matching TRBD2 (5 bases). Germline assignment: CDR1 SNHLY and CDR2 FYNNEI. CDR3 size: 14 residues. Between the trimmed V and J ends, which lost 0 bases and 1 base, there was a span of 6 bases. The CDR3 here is CASSEARVQETQYF. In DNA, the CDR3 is TGTGCCAGCAGTGAAGCGAGGGTCCAAGAGACCCAGTACTTC.

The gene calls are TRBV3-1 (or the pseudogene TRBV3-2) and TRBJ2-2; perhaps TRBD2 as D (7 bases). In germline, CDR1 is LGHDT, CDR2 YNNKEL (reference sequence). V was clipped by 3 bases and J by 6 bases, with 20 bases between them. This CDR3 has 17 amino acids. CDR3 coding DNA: TGTGCCAGCAGCCACCCCTCTAGGGGGAGGGCCGCCGGGGAGCTGTTTTTT. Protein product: CASSHPSRGRAAGELFF.

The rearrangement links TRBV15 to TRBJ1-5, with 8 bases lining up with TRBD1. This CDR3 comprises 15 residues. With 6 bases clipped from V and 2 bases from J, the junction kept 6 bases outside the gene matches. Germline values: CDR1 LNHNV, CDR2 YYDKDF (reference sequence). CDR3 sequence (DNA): TGTGCCACCAGTCGGGACAGGCTGGGCAATCAGCCCCAGCATTTT. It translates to CATSRDRLGNQPQHF.

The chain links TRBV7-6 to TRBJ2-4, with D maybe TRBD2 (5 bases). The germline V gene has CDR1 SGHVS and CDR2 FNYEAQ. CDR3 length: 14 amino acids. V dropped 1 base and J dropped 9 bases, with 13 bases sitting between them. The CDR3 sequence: CASSLVVSGSIQYF. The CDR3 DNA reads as TGTGCCAGCAGCTTAGTAGTAAGCGGCAGCATTCAGTACTTC.

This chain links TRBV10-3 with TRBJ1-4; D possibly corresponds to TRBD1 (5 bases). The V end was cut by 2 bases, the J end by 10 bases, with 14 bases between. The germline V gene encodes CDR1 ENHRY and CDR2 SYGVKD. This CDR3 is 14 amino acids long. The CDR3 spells CAISEGGNYGKLFF. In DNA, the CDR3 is TGTGCCATCAGTGAGGGGGGGAATTACGGAAAACTGTTTTTT.

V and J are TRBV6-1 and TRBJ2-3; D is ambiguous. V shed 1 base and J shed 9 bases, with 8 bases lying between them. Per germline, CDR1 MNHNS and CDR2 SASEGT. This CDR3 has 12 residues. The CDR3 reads CASSEDRVTQYF. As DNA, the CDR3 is TGTGCCAGCAGTGAAGACAGAGTCACGCAGTATTTT.